The 5 T cell receptor beta chains given below trace back to one sample, sequenced in a study of blood T cells in healthy people across ages. A J-beta primer mix and a sample-barcoded 5' primer were used in a second PCR of roughly 6 to 12 cycles. One entry per CDR3 protein, called by TCRdb with MiXCR from the 5' RACE reads. The data contain about 1.8 million distinct CDR3 sequences, approximately 50% of them singletons. Sequencing input: blood. All receptors derive from a woman aged 40 to 49 in good health.

This clonotype was seen a few times. The chain recombines TRBV20-1 with TRBJ2-3, with 10 bases fitting TRBD2. V lost 5 bases and J lost 5; bases outside the gene matches: 1. The CDR3 extends over 12 amino acids. The germline CDR1 and CDR2 sequences are DFQATT and SNEGSKA (reference sequence). CDR3 in amino acids: CSAWTSGDTQYF. DNA of the CDR3: TGCAGTGCTTGGACTAGCGGAGATACGCAGTATTTT.

This clonotype was seen a few times. The genes are TRBV20-1 and TRBJ2-3, with 8 bases fitting TRBD2. Looked up from germline, CDR1 is DFQATT and CDR2 is SNEGSKA (reference sequence). The CDR3 extends over 15 amino acids. The J segment lost 4 bases and the V segment lost 3 bases, leaving 9 bases of the junction unmatched. The CDR3 loop reads CSAREAGAYSDTQYF. CDR3 nucleotide sequence: TGCAGTGCTAGGGAAGCGGGGGCCTATTCAGATACGCAGTATTTT.

In this sample, this clonotype turned up a few times. The chain couples TRBV29-1 to TRBJ2-7; D possibly corresponds to TRBD1 (6 bases). There are 12 residues in the CDR3. V was pared by 4 bases and J by 6 bases, with 13 bases between. Germline V gene lookup returns CDR1 SQVTM and CDR2 ANQGSEA. The CDR3 nucleotides read TGCAGCGTTGCGCAGGGGAACTGCGAGCAGTACTTC. As protein: CSVAQGNCEQYF.

This clonotype was seen only a few times. The V and J genes are TRBV20-1 and TRBJ2-1; 8 bases align to TRBD1. V lost 0 bases, J lost 4 bases, and 8 bases stayed unmatched. The CDR3 runs 16 residues. Germline assignment: CDR1 DFQATT and CDR2 SNEGSKA (reference sequence). The CDR3 spells CSARDLDRVVYNEQFF. CDR3 in DNA: TGCAGTGCTAGAGATTTGGACAGGGTGGTTTACAATGAGCAGTTCTTC.

This clonotype was detected only a few times. This chain uses TRBV7-2 with TRBJ2-7, with 11 bases that match TRBD2. Trimming removed 1 base from V and 1 base from J; junction bases left unmatched: 6. Germline values: CDR1 SGHTA, CDR2 FQGNSA. The CDR3 runs 17 residues. The CDR3 sequence: CASSLGTSGGRSYEQYF. The DNA of the CDR3 is TGTGCCAGCAGCTTAGGAACTAGCGGGGGAAGATCCTACGAGCAGTACTTC. The full variable domain, its missing parts supplied by reference TRBV7-2 and TRBJ2-7, is GAGVSQSPSNKVTEKGKDVELRCDPISGHTALYWYRQSLGQGLEFLIYFQGNSAPDKSGLPSDRFSAERTGGSVSTLTIQRTQQEDSAVYLCASSLGTSGGRSYEQYFGPGTRLTVT.